This entry features one T cell receptor (beta chain) sequence. This sample is drawn from a study of blood T cells in healthy people across ages. The CDR3 covers 14 residues. Primers used in a second PCR of roughly 7 to 11 cycles were a sample-barcoded 5' primer and a J-beta primer mix. Sequencing yielded, for each sample, at least 2.5 million paired-end reads carrying CDR3. TCRdb ran MiXCR on the 5' RACE reads and lists one entry per CDR3 protein. Of approximately 800,000 distinct CDR3 sequences in the sample, roughly 50% were seen once. This TCR derives from a man of 80 years or more in good health. The source material was blood. This rearrangement joins TRBV21-1 to TRBJ2-4; the table assigns TRBD1, which was not confirmed against the DNA. Gene TRBJ2-7 matches the end of the DNA better, so the J call may be wrong. TRBV21-1 is a recognized pseudogene. CDR3 loop: CASSKGADLGEQYF. CDR3 DNA: TGTGCCAGCAGCAAAGGGGCGGACCTGGGCGAGCAGTACTTC.